This T cell receptor beta chain is drawn from a study of T cell repertoires in cytomegalovirus infection (dated by TCRdb to about 2019). Context from the whole study: Peptide stimulations targeted recently identified HLA-C-restricted CMV epitopes, whose presentation resists viral immunomodulation, together with well-studied HLA-B-restricted epitopes. Donor HLA type was relevant to the analysis, as public TCR beta signatures indicated carriage of CMV infection together with the matching HLA type. Beyond this particular receptor, the publication reports: In both this cohort and an independent approximately 370-donor cohort, the cumulative frequency of public TCR beta family members distinguished carriers of CMV infection plus the relevant HLA type. The ex vivo response was dominated by HLA-C-restricted CMV-specific TCR beta clonotypes, which also provided the single most frequent clonotype in two of eight donors.

V is reduced by 4 bases and J by 1 base, leaving a spacing of 5 bases between them. The germline V gene yields SNHLY for CDR1 and FYNNEI for CDR2. The CDR3, from cysteine to phenylalanine, totals 13 residues. This entry keeps only the CDR3 DNA: 39 bases, framed from base 1. The treatment or condition label of this sample denotes: in vitro stimulation with specific CMV peptide epitopes to enrich CMV-specific T cells. Sequencing instrument: Illumina HiSeq 1500. The public reads were reprocessed in TCRdb via fastp at Q25 and MiXCR, keeping in-frame beta chains. Merged by CDR3 protein, the rows form single entries marked with the most common genes and DNA. The sample table holds hundreds of thousands of distinct CDR3 sequences, of which under 55% were seen once. The ten biggest clones cover approximately 40% of the sample. As for this clonotype: The antigen it recognizes is unknown. One base away there is no much larger clone; base qualities are not given.

The sequence was collected from a human donor in good health (CMV status not recorded). Some clones in this sample may be carry-over from other donors' samples. The chain couples TRBV2 to TRBJ1-3, with the D gene not confidently named. Source: cultured PBMCs, taken from culture after CMV antigen stimulation. CDR3 region: CASSVMSGNTIYF. The sequenced DNA: TGTGCCAGCAGTGTTATGTCTGGAAACACCATATATTTT.